The source of this TCR beta chain is a study of breast tumors, draining lymph nodes, adjacent tissues. Findings and caveats of the study: That most tumor T cells come from lymph nodes remained unproven. Tumors had less TCR diversity than lymph nodes, more than nontumor tissue. Compared with basal-like, luminal-like tumors shared significantly more repertoire with nontumor tissue.

MiXCR, run by TCRdb on the multiplex PCR reads, gives a single entry per CDR3 protein. Found here are 200,000 to 300,000 distinct CDR3 sequences, roughly 31% of them singletons; the top ten hold 0.85% to 1.2%. This CDR3 region has 15 residues. Looked up from germline, CDR1 is ENHRY and CDR2 is SYGVKD. V was pared by 3 bases and J by 6 bases, with 15 bases between. Axillary draining lymph nodes of breast cancer patients supplied the node samples. As for this clonotype: Its antigen is undetermined.

This TCR derives from a female donor with breast cancer. Some clones in this sample may be carry-over from other donors' samples. The chain couples TRBV10-3 to TRBJ2-1; the D gene is possibly TRBD2 (5 bases). The source material was axillary lymph node tissue. The CDR3 bases are TGTGCCATCAGTGAACTAGATCGGGTCCGCAATGAGCAGTTCTTC. This codes for CAISELDRVRNEQFF.